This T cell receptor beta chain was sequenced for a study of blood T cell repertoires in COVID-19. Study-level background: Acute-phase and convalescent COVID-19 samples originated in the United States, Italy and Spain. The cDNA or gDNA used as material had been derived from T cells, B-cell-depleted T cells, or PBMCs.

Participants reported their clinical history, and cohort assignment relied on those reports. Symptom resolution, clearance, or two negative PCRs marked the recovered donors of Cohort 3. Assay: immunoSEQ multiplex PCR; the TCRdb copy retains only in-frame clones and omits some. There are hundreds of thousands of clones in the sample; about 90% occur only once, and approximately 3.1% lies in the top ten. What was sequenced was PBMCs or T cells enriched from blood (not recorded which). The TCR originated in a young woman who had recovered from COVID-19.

CDR3 bases: TGCGCCAGCAGGGGCCTAGCGGGAGTCGACAATGAGCAGTTCTTC. Protein: CASRGLAGVDNEQFF. This sequence joins TRBV5-1 and TRBJ2-1; 10 bases align to TRBD2. The germline CDR1 and CDR2 sequences are SGHRS and YFSETQ. V lost 5 bases and J lost 5; bases outside the gene matches: 7. The CDR3 is 15 residues long.